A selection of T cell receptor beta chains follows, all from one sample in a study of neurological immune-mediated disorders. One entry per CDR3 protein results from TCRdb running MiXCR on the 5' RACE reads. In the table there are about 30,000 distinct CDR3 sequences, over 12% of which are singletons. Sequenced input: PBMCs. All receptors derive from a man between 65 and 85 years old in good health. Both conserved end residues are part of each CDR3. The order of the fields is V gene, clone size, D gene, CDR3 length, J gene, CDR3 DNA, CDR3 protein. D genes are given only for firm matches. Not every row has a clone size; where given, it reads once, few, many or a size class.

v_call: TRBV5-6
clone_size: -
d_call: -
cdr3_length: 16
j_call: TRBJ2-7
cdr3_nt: TGTGCCAGCAGCTCGCGAGACGGGAAACGGTACTACGAGCAGTACTTC
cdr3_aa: CASSSRDGKRYYEQYF

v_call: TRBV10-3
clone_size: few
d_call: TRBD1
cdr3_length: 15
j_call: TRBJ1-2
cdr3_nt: TGTGCCATCAGCGAACCGGGACAGGGGGAGGATGGCTACACCTTC
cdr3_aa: CAISEPGQGEDGYTF

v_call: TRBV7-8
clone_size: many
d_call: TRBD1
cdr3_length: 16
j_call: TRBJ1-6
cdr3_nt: TGTGCCAGCAGCTTCAGGGGGAGCTCCTATAATTCACCCCTCCACTTT
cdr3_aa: CASSFRGSSYNSPLHF

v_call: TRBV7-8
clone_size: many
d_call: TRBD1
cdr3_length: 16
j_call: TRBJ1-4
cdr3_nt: TGTGCCAGCAGCCCGATGACAGGGTCCCCGAATGAAAAACTGTTTTTT
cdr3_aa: CASSPMTGSPNEKLFF

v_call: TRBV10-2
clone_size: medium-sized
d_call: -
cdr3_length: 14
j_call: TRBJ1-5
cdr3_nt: TGCGCCAGCGACACCTTCGATAGCAATCAGCCCCAGCATTTT
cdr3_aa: CASDTFDSNQPQHF

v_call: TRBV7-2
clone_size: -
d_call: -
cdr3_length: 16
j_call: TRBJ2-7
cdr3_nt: TGTGCCAGCAGCTTAGCGTGGGGGCTTGGAGCCTACGAGCAGTACTTC
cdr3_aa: CASSLAWGLGAYEQYF

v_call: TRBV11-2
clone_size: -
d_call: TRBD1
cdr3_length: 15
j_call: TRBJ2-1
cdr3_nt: TGTGCCAGCAGCTTATCACAGGGGACCTACAATGAGCAGTTCTTC
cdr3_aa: CASSLSQGTYNEQFF

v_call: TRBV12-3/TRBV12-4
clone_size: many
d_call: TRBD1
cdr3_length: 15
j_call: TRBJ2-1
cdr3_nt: TGTGCCAGCAGCCCTTGGACAGGGAAATACAATGAGCAGTTCTTC
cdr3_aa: CASSPWTGKYNEQFF

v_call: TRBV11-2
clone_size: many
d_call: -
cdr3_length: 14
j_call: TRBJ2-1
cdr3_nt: TGTGCCAGCAGCTTAGACAGCTCCTACAATGAGCAGTTCTTC
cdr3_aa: CASSLDSSYNEQFF

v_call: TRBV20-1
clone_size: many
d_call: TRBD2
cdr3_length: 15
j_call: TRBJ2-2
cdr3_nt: TGCAGTGTTAAGCGACTAGCGGCCGACACCGGGGAGCTGTTTTTT
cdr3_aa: CSVKRLAADTGELFF

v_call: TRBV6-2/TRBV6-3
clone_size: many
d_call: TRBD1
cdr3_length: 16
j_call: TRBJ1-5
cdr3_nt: TGTGCCAGCAGTCCACAGGGGGCGATTCGCAATCAGCCCCAGCATTTT
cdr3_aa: CASSPQGAIRNQPQHF

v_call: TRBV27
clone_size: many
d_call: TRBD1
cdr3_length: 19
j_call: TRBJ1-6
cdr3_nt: TGTGCCAGCAGTTTCGAGGGGGCTCGTCTAAGCTCCTATAATTCACCCCTCCACTTT
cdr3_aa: CASSFEGARLSSYNSPLHF

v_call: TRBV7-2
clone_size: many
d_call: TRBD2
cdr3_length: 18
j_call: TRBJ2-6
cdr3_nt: TGTGCCAGCAGCTTAGTGCCTAGCGGGAGCTCTGGGGCCAACGTCCTGACTTTC
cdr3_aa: CASSLVPSGSSGANVLTF

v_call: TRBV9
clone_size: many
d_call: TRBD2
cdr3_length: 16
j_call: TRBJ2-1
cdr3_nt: TGTGCCAGCAGCGGGCGACTAGCGGGGCTGTACAATGAGCAGTTCTTC
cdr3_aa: CASSGRLAGLYNEQFF

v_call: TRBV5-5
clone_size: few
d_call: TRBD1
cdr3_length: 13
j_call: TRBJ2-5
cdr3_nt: TGTGCCAGCAGCTTGACAGGGGTGGAGACCCAGTACTTC
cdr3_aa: CASSLTGVETQYF

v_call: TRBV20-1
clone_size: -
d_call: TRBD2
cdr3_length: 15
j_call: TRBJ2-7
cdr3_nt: TGCAGTGCTAGTTTTCGAGCGGGGGGGAGGTACGAGCAGTACTTC
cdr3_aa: CSASFRAGGRYEQYF

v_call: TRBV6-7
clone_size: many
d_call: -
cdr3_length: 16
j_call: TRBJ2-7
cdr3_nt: TGTGCCAGCAGTTACCTCCAGGGAAAAATCTCCTACGAGCAGTACTTC
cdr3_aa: CASSYLQGKISYEQYF

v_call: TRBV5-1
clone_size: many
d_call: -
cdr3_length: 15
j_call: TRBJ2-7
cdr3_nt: TGCGCCAGCAGCTTTTATACCGGGACGGCTCGAGAGCAGTACTTC
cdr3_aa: CASSFYTGTAREQYF

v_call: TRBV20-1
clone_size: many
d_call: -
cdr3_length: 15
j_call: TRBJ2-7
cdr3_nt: TGCAGTGCTAGAGATGGGTCGACCGCTTCCTACGAGCAGTACTTC
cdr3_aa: CSARDGSTASYEQYF

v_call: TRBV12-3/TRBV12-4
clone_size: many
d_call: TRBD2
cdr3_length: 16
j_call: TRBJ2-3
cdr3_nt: TGTGCCAGCAGGGGCCGGCGACTAGCTCTCACAGATACGCAGTATTTT
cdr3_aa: CASRGRRLALTDTQYF

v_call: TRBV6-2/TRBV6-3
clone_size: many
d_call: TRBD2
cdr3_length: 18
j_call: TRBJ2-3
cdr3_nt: TGTGCCAGCAGCCCTGGGACTAGCGGGGGGGCCTATCAAGATACGCAGTATTTT
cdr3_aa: CASSPGTSGGAYQDTQYF

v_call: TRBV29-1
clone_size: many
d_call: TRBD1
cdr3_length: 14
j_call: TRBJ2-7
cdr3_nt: TGCAGCGTTTCCCGGGACAGGCGCTCCTACGAGCAGTACTTC
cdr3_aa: CSVSRDRRSYEQYF

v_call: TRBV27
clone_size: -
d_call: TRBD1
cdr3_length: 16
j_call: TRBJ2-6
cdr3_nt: TGTGCCAGCAGTTTGGCAGGGGGTACTGGGGCCAACGTCCTGACTTTC
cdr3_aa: CASSLAGGTGANVLTF

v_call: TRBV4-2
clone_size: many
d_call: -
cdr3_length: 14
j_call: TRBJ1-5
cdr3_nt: TGTGCCAGCAGCCAAGAAGGGGGTCCTCAGCCCCAGCATTTT
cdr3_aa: CASSQEGGPQPQHF

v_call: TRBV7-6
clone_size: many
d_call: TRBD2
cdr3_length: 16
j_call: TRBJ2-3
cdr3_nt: TGTGCCAGCAGCCTAGGGACTAGCGGGGCTTCAGATACGCAGTATTTT
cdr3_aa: CASSLGTSGASDTQYF

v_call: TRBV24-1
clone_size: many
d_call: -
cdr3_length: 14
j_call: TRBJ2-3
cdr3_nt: TGTGCCACCAGTGGGAACCGGGACACGGATACGCAGTATTTT
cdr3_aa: CATSGNRDTDTQYF

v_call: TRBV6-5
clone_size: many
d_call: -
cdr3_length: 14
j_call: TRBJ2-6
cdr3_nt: TGTGCCAGCAGTAGTCGGGGGGGGGCCAACGTCCTGACTTTC
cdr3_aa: CASSSRGGANVLTF

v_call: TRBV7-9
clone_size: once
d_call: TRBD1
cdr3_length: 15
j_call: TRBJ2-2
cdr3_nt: TGTGCCAGCAGCATCGGGACAGGGAACACCGGGGAGCTGTTTTTT
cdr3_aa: CASSIGTGNTGELFF

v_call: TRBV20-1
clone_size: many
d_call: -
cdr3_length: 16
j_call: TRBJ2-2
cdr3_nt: TGCAGTGCTAGAGGACTAGGACAGAGCAACACCGGGGAGCTGTTTTTT
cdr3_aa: CSARGLGQSNTGELFF

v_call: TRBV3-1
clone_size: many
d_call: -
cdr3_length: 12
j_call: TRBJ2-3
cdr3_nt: TGTGCCAGCAGCCAAGAGGGACGGGGATTGAATTTT
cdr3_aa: CASSQEGRGLNF

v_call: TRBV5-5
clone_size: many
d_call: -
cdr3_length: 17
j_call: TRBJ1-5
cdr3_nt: TGTGCCAGCAGCTCAGGAATTGGGGGCTCAGAGGGTCAGCCCCAGCATTTT
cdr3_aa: CASSSGIGGSEGQPQHF

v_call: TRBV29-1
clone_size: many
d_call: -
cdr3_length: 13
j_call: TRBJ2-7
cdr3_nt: TGCAGCGGATCGATCGGGGATAGGTACGAGCAGTACTTC
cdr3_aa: CSGSIGDRYEQYF

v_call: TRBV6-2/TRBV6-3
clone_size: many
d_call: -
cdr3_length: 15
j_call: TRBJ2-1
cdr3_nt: TGTGCCAGCAGCCGTCTGACGCCTTCCTACAATGAGCAGTTCTTC
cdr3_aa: CASSRLTPSYNEQFF

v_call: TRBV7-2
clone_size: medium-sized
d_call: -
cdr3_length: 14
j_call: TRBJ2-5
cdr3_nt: TGTGCCAGCAGCTTAGGTCAGGGCCCAGAGACCCAGTACTTC
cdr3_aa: CASSLGQGPETQYF

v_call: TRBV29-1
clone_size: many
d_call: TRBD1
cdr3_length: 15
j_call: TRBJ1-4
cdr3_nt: TGCAGCGTTGAAGGCGAGACAGGGGCTAATGAAAAACTGTTTTTT
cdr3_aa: CSVEGETGANEKLFF

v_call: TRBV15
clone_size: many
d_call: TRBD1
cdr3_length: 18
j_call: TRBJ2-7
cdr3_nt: TGTGCCACCAGCAGAGATGAATGGTTGGACAGGAGACCGTACGAGCAGTACTTC
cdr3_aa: CATSRDEWLDRRPYEQYF

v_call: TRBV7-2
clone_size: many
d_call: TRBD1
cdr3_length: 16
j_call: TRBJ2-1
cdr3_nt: TGTGCCAGCAGCCCCGCGGTGGGACAGGGCTACAATGAGCAGTTCTTC
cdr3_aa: CASSPAVGQGYNEQFF

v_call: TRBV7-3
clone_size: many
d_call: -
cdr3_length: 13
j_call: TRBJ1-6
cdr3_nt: TGTGCCAGCAGCTTAACGACGGATTCACCCCTCCACTTT
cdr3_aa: CASSLTTDSPLHF

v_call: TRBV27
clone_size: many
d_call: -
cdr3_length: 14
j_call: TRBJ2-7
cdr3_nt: TGTGCCAGCAGTTTACAGGGGAGCTCCTACGAGCAGTACTTC
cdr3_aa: CASSLQGSSYEQYF

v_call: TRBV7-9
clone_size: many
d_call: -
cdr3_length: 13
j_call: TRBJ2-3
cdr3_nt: TGTGCCAGCAGCTTAGTTAGGGGAGATACGCAGTATTTT
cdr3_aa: CASSLVRGDTQYF